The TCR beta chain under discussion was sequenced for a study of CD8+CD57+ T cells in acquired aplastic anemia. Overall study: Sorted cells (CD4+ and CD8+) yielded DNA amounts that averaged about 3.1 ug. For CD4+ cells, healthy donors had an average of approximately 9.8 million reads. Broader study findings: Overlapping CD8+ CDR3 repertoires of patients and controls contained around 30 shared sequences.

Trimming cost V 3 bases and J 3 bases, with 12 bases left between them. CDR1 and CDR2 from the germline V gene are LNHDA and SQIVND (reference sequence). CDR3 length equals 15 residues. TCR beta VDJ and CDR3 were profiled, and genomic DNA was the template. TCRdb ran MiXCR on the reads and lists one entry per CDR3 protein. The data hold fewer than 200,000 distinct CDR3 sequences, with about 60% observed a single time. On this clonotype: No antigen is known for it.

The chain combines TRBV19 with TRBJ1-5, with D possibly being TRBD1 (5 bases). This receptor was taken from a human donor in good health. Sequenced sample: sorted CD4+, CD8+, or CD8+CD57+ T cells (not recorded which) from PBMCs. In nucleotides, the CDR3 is TGTGCCAGTAGTATCTCCAGGGCCGTCAATCAGCCCCAGCATTTT. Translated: CASSISRAVNQPQHF.